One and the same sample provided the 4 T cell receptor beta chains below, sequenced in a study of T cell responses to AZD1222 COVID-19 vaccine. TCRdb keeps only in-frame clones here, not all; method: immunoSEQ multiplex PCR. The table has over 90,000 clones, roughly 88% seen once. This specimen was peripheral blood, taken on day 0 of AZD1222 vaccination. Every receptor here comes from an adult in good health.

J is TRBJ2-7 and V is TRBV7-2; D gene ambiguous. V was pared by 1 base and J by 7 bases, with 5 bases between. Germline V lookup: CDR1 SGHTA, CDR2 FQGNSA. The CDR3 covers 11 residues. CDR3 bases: TGTGCCAGCAGCTTAGGTATAGAGCAGTACTTC. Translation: CASSLGIEQYF. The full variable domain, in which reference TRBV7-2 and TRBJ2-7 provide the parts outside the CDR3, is GAGVSQSPSNKVTEKGKDVELRCDPISGHTALYWYRQSLGQGLEFLIYFQGNSAPDKSGLPSDRFSAERTGGSVSTLTIQRTQQEDSAVYLCASSLGIEQYFGPGTRLTVT.

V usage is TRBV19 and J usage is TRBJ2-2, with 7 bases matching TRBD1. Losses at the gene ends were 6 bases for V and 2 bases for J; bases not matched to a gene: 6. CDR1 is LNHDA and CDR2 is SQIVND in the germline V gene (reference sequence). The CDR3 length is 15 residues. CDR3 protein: CASSTGAINTGELFF. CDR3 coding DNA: TGTGCCAGTAGCACAGGGGCGATAAACACCGGGGAGCTGTTTTTT.

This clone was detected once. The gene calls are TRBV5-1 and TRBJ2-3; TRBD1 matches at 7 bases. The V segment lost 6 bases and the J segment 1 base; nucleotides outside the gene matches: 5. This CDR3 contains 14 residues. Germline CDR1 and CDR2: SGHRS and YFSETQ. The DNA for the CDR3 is TGCGCCAGCACCTTAACAGGGGGCACAGATACGCAGTATTTT. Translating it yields CASTLTGGTDTQYF.

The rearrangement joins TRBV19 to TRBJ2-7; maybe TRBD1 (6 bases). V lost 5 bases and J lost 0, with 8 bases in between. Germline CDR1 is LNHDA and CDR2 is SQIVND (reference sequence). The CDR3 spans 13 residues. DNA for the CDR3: TGTGCCAGTAGTCGGACAGTCTCCTACGAGCAGTACTTC. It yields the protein CASSRTVSYEQYF. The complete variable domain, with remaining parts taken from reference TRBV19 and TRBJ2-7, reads DGGITQSPKYLFRKEGQNVTLSCEQNLNHDAMYWYRQDPGQGLRLIYYSQIVNDFQKGDIAEGYSVSREKKESFPLTVTSAQKNPTAFYLCASSRTVSYEQYFGPGTRLTVT.